This is a list of T cell receptor beta chains from one sample in a study of T cells after yellow fever vaccination. TCRdb called the 5' RACE reads again in MiXCR, with one record for every CDR3 protein. The sample holds 300,000 or so distinct CDR3 sequences, 3% to 4.5% seen once. Sequences were derived from PBMCs, sampled 5 days after the yellow fever booster vaccination. The receptors were sampled from a man between 18 and 35 years old who received the YFV17D yellow fever vaccine. Both conserved end residues are part of each CDR3. The D gene is left open where the match is weak. Clone size, where shown, is once, few, many, or a class for clones that have expanded.

cdr3_aa cdr3_nt clone_size j_call v_call d_call
CASKATGYGSPLHF TGTGCCAGCAAGGCTACAGGGTATGGTTCACCCCTCCACTTT few TRBJ1-6 TRBV2 -
CASVIEGLYTDTQYF TGTGCCAGCGTAATTGAGGGGCTCTACACAGATACGCAGTATTTT few TRBJ2-3 TRBV7-8 -
CASSQDSGVYDTQYF TGCGCCAGCAGCCAAGATAGCGGTGTGTATGATACGCAGTATTTT - TRBJ2-3 TRBV4-3 -
CASSSHRGIAGELFF TGTGCCAGCAGTTCCCACAGGGGTATCGCCGGGGAGCTGTTTTTT - TRBJ2-2 TRBV6-2/TRBV6-3 TRBD1
CASGDRYAGELFF TGTGCCAGCGGGGACAGATACGCCGGGGAGCTGTTTTTT many TRBJ2-2 TRBV2 TRBD1
CASSQVTVSHIKNTEAFF TGTGCCAGCAGCCAAGTAACGGTATCGCACATAAAGAACACTGAAGCTTTCTTT many TRBJ1-1 TRBV4-2 -
CSAGGRRNTEAFF TGCAGTGCTGGGGGCAGGAGGAACACTGAAGCTTTCTTT many TRBJ1-1 TRBV20-1 -
CSAGGTSTDTQYF TGCAGCGCGGGGGGGACTAGCACAGATACGCAGTATTTT few TRBJ2-3 TRBV29-1 TRBD2
CTSSQETQYF TGCACCAGCAGCCAAGAGACCCAGTACTTC many TRBJ2-5 TRBV1 -
CASSTEGIDTQYF TGTGCCAGCAGCACCGAGGGGATAGATACGCAGTATTTT many TRBJ2-3 TRBV7-9 -
CASSPHGNQETQYF TGTGCCAGCAGTCCTCACGGGAACCAAGAGACCCAGTACTTC few TRBJ2-5 TRBV3-1 -
CASSQDGGGWETQYF TGCGCCAGCAGCCAAGATGGGGGGGGTTGGGAGACCCAGTACTTC many TRBJ2-5 TRBV4-1 TRBD2
CASRAGQSYGELFF TGTGCCAGCAGGGCAGGACAGAGCTACGGGGAGCTGTTTTTT - TRBJ2-2 TRBV9 -
CSASQAYNEQFF TGCAGTGCCAGCCAGGCTTACAATGAGCAGTTCTTC few TRBJ2-1 TRBV20-1 -
CASSFGNNEQFF TGTGCCAGCAGTTTCGGAAACAATGAGCAGTTCTTC many TRBJ2-1 TRBV27 -
CASRITGTSPGELFF TGTGCCAGCAGAATTACTGGGACTAGCCCCGGGGAGCTGTTTTTT many TRBJ2-2 TRBV27 TRBD2
CASSLVGGRTEAFF TGCGCCAGCAGCTTGGTGGGGGGCCGGACTGAAGCTTTCTTT - TRBJ1-1 TRBV5-1 -